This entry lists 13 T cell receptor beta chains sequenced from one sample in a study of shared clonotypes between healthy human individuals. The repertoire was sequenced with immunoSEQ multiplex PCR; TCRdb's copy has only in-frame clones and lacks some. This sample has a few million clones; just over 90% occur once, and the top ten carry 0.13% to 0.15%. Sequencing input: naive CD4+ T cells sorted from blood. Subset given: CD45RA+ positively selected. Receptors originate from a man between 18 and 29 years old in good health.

This chain's CDR3 is CASSIGLAGEGEQFF. CDR3 bases: TGTGCCAGCAGCATAGGACTAGCGGGAGAGGGTGAGCAGTTCTTC. J is TRBJ2-1 and V is TRBV7-8, with 13 positions matching TRBD2. The CDR3 has 15 residues. Trimming at V came to 5 bases and at J to 9 bases, leaving 7 bases not matched to a gene. Germline lookup yields CDR1 SGHVS and CDR2 FQNEAQ.

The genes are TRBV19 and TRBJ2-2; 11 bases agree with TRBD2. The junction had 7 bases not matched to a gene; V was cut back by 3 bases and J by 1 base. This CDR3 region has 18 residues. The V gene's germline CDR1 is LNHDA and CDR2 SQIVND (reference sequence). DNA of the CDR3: TGTGCCAGTAGTATGGGGGGACTAGCGGTACTGAACACCGGGGAGCTGTTTTTT. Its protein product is CASSMGGLAVLNTGELFF.

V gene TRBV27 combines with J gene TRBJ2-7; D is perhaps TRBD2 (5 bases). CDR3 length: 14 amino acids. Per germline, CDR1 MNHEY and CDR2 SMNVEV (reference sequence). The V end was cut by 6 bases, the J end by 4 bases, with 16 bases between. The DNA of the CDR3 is TGTGCCAGCAGCCCCAGGACTCGCCCTTACGAGCAGTACTTC. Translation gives CASSPRTRPYEQYF.

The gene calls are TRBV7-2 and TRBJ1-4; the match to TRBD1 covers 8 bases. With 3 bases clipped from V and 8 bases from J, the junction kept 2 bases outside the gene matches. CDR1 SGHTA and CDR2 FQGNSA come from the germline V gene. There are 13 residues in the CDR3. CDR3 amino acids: CASSLGTGEKLFF. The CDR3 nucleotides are TGTGCCAGCAGCTTGGGGACAGGCGAAAAACTGTTTTTT.

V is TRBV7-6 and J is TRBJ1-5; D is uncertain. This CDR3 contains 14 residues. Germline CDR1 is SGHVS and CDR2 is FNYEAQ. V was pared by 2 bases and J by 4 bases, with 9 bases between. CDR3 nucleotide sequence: TGTGCCAGCAGCTTAACGAGAACTAATCAGCCCCAGCATTTT. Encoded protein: CASSLTRTNQPQHF.

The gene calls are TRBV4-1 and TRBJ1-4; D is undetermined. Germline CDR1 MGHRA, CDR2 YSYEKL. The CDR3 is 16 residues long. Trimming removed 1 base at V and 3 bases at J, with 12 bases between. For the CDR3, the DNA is TGCGCCAGCAGCCAAGTCGGAGCAGTTTCTAATGAAAAACTGTTTTTT. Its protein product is CASSQVGAVSNEKLFF.

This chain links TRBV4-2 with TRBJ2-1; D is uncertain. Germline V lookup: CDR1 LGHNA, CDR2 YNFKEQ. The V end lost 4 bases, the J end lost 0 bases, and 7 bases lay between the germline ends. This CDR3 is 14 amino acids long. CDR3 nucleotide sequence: TGTGCCAGCAGCCTGGAGAGCTCCTACAATGAGCAGTTCTTC. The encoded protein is CASSLESSYNEQFF.

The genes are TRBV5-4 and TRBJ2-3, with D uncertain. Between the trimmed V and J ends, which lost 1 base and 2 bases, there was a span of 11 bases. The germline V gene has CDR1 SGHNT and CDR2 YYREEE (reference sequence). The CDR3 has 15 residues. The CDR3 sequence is CASSLRVPLTDTQYF. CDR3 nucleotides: TGTGCCAGCAGCTTGCGGGTTCCCCTCACAGATACGCAGTATTTT.

CDR3 loop: CAWRVGLGGSPLHF. Here the CDR3 DNA reads TGTGCCTGGAGGGTGGGACTTGGGGGTTCACCCCTCCACTTT. The chain combines TRBV30 with TRBJ1-6; TRBD1 might be the D (5 bases). Trimming cost V 3 bases and J 9 bases, with 15 bases left between them. Germline values: CDR1 GTSNPN, CDR2 SVGIG (reference sequence). The CDR3 consists of 14 residues.

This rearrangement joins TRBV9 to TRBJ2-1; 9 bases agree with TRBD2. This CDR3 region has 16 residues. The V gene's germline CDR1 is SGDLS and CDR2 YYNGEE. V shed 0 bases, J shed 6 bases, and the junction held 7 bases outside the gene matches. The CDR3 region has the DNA TGTGCCAGCAGCGTAGAAGGCGGGGGGGCCCGCAATGAGCAGTTCTTC. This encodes CASSVEGGGARNEQFF.

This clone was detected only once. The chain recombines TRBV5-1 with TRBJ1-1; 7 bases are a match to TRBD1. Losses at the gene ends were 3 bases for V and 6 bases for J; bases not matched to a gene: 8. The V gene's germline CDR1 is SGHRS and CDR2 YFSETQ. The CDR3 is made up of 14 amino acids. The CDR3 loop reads CASSWEGQAPEAFF. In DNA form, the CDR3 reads TGCGCCAGCAGCTGGGAAGGACAGGCCCCTGAAGCTTTCTTT. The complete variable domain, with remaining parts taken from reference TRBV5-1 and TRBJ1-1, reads KAGVTQTPRYLIKTRGQQVTLSCSPISGHRSVSWYQQTPGQGLQFLFEYFSETQRNKGNFPGRFSGRQFSNSRSEMNVSTLELGDSALYLCASSWEGQAPEAFFGQGTRLTVV.

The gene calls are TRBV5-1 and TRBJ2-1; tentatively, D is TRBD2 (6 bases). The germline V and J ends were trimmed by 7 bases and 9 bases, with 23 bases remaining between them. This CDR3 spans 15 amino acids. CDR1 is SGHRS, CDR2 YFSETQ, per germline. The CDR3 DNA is TGCGCCAGCGCGGGATCCTCCACGGAGGTGGGTGAGCAGTTCTTC. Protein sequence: CASAGSSTEVGEQFF.

CDR3 DNA sequence: TGTGCCATCGCGGACCGGCCGGAGGGGGTTCAGCCCCAGCATTTT. Translating it yields CAIADRPEGVQPQHF. V gene TRBV10-3 combines with J gene TRBJ1-5, with a possible D match to TRBD1 (6 bases). The CDR3 runs 15 residues. The germline gives CDR1 ENHRY, CDR2 SYGVKD. V was pared by 8 bases and J by 6 bases, with 20 bases between.